Below are 7 T cell receptor beta chains sequenced from a single sample in a study of blood T cell repertoires in COVID-19 (dated by TCRdb to 2020 to 2022). Library prep was done by the immunoSEQ multiplex PCR assay. What TCRdb holds here is the immuneACCESS table cut down to in-frame rearrangements. Part of the clones is not present; checked against another copy, under half of the missing clones reflect an unresolved V gene, and the others are unexplained. This sample is represented by approximately 150,000 clones; around 91% of them were singletons. The top ten hold less than 4% of the sample. The sequencing input was peripheral blood. The source of these receptors is a woman in her fifties or sixties with active COVID-19.

The rearrangement joins TRBV2 to TRBJ2-1, with TRBD2 matching over 11 bases. Germline V CDR1 and CDR2: SNHLY, FYNNEI. V dropped 5 bases and J dropped 6; count of bases not matched to a gene: 6. This CDR3 spans 15 amino acids. CDR3 residues: CASSLKGTSGNEQFF. The CDR3 coding sequence is TGTGCCAGCAGTCTTAAAGGGACTAGCGGCAATGAGCAGTTCTTC.

The gene calls are TRBV11-3 and TRBJ2-5, with 7 bases matching TRBD1. The CDR3 loop spans 14 amino acids. CDR1 is SGHNT and CDR2 is YENEEA in the germline V gene. After removal of 5 bases from V and 3 bases from J, the junction contained 6 bases not matched to a gene. CDR3 nucleotide sequence: TGTGCCAGCAGCCGTAGGGGGCCCGAAGAGACCCAGTACTTC. It yields the protein CASSRRGPEETQYF.

The chain combines TRBV7-9 with TRBJ1-6; the D gene is possibly TRBD1 (6 bases). V was shortened by 2 bases and J by 9 bases, with 14 bases between the two germline ends. CDR1 and CDR2 from the germline V gene are SEHNR and FQNEAQ (reference sequence). The CDR3 contains 15 residues. The CDR3 DNA follows: TGTGCCAGCAGCTTATCGGGGGAGGGGGGTTCACCCCTCCACTTT. Translated: CASSLSGEGGSPLHF.

This chain uses TRBV7-2 with TRBJ2-2, with a possible D match to TRBD1 (6 bases). This CDR3 comprises 17 residues. Trimming shortened V by 0 bases and J by 3 bases, and 14 bases separated the two germline ends. Germline loops: CDR1 SGHTA, CDR2 FQGNSA. The CDR3 reads CASSLALYRVDTGELFF. Here the CDR3 DNA reads TGTGCCAGCAGCTTAGCGCTATACAGGGTGGACACCGGGGAGCTGTTTTTT.

This chain connects TRBV10-3 to TRBJ2-1, with 11 bases fitting TRBD1. Trimming at V came to 4 bases and at J to 3 bases, leaving 2 bases not matched to a gene. This CDR3 comprises 15 residues. Germline values: CDR1 ENHRY, CDR2 SYGVKD. CDR3 in amino acids: CAISAGTGGYNEQFF. CDR3 in DNA: TGTGCCATCAGTGCTGGGACAGGGGGCTACAATGAGCAGTTCTTC.

The chain combines TRBV6-5 with TRBJ2-3; D is perhaps TRBD2 (6 bases). Between the trimmed V and J ends, which lost 6 bases and 2 bases, there was a span of 15 bases. Germline CDR1 and CDR2: MNHEY and SVGAGI. This CDR3 region has 15 residues. CDR3 residues: CASRTWRGPTDTQYF. The CDR3 DNA sequence: TGTGCCAGCAGAACCTGGCGGGGCCCCACAGATACGCAGTATTTT.

The chain uses TRBV6-6 and TRBJ2-1; D perhaps matches TRBD1 (8 bases). Trimming removed 7 bases from V and 6 bases from J, with 16 bases in between. Germline CDR1 is MNHNY and CDR2 is SVGAGI (reference sequence). The CDR3 spans 14 residues. This chain's CDR3 is CASKQTGGGNEQFF. The CDR3 DNA is TGTGCCAGCAAACAAACAGGGGGGGGCAATGAGCAGTTCTTC.